This T cell receptor beta chain was obtained from a study of graft-versus-host responses after intestinal transplantation. Looking at the study overall: Uniformly, recipients were administered anti-thymocyte globulin induction with subsequent tacrolimus and steroids for two to three years.

Overall study results and limits: With peak circulating GvH clone levels came an association with early post-transplant HvG declines. Within the allografts of patients who had graft-donor T cell macrochimerism, graft-versus-host to host-versus-graft clonal ratios were high.

Note on this clone: Its antigen is as yet unknown.

Trimming took off 7 bases at V and 9 bases at J, with 25 bases between the two ends. This CDR3 is built from 14 residues. CDR1 is SQVTM and CDR2 is ANQGSEA in the germline V gene. Data came from immunoSEQ multiplex PCR; TCRdb stores just in-frame clones and leaves some out. Of about 88,000 clones listed, roughly 93% are singletons. This rearrangement joins TRBV29-1 to TRBJ2-7; perhaps D is TRBD1 or TRBD2 (6 bases each). The source is a human donor who was the organ donor for an intestinal transplant. Sequencing was performed on unstimulated CD4+ T cells sorted from spleen or lymph node cells, taken before transplant. Here the CDR3 DNA reads TGCAGCGGTTGCGAGGGGGGAAATCATGTGGTGCAGTACTTC. This translates into CSGCEGGNHVVQYF.